Shown below are 7 T cell receptor beta chains from a single sample sequenced in a study of T cell responses to AZD1222 COVID-19 vaccine. Data came from immunoSEQ multiplex PCR; TCRdb stores just in-frame clones and leaves some out. The sample records 150,000 or so clones, roughly 94% being singletons. Sequences were derived from peripheral blood, sampled on day 0 of AZD1222 vaccination. Every receptor here comes from an adult in good health.

V is TRBV28 and J is TRBJ1-1; the match to TRBD1 covers 7 bases. J lost 5 bases, V lost 5 bases, and 8 bases had no gene match. Germline lookup yields CDR1 MDHEN and CDR2 SYDVKM. The CDR3 totals 14 residues. The DNA of the CDR3 is TGTGCCAGCAGTCCCCAGGGGGTGGGGACTGAAGCTTTCTTT. Translating gives CASSPQGVGTEAFF.

The rearrangement joins TRBV30 to TRBJ1-1, with a weak D call TRBD1 (5 bases). Germline V gene sequence: CDR1 GTSNPN, CDR2 SVGIG (reference sequence). This CDR3 has 14 amino acids. The ends were cut back, 8 bases at V and 1 base at J, with 17 bases in the middle. The CDR3 DNA follows: TGTGCCCGGAAGGGGCACCCAGAGAACACTGAAGCTTTCTTT. Encoded protein: CARKGHPENTEAFF.

The CDR3 bases are TGTGCCAGCAGTTTTCGACAGTATGGCTACACCTTC. It translates to CASSFRQYGYTF. The chain carries TRBV6-2 or TRBV6-3 and TRBJ1-2; D might be TRBD1 (5 bases). The germline V and J ends were trimmed by 4 bases and 5 bases, with 8 bases remaining between them. The CDR3 is 12 amino acids. Per the germline V gene, CDR1 is MNHEY and CDR2 is SVGEGT.

This chain joins TRBV7-8 and TRBJ1-3; 7 nucleotides match TRBD1. Trimming removed 8 bases from V and 0 bases from J; junction bases left unmatched: 4. CDR3 length: 14 residues. Germline loops: CDR1 SGHVS, CDR2 FQNEAQ. For the CDR3, the DNA is TGTGCCAGCCAGAACAGGGGCTCTGGAAACACCATATATTTT. It encodes CASQNRGSGNTIYF.

The CDR3 reads CASTLEENTEAFF. Here the CDR3 DNA reads TGTGCCAGCACCCTGGAGGAGAACACTGAAGCTTTCTTT. This rearrangement joins TRBV7-9 to TRBJ1-1, with D uncertain. The V and J ends lost 7 bases and 1 base respectively, with 10 bases between them. The CDR3 runs 13 residues. Germline lookup yields CDR1 SEHNR and CDR2 FQNEAQ (reference sequence). Looking up the rest from reference TRBV7-9 and TRBJ1-1 gives the full variable domain: DTGVSQNPRHKITKRGQNVTFRCDPISEHNRLYWYRQTLGQGPEFLTYFQNEAQLEKSRLLSDRFSAERPKGSFSTLEIQRTEQGDSAMYLCASTLEENTEAFFGQGTRLTVV.

The rearrangement joins TRBV10-3 to TRBJ1-2; 7 nucleotides line up with TRBD1. This CDR3 comprises 12 residues. Germline-derived CDR1 and CDR2 are ENHRY and SYGVKD. V lost 4 bases and J lost 6; bases outside the gene matches: 2. Written as DNA, the CDR3 is TGTGCCATCAGTGGGACAGGAGATGGCTACACCTTC. It is translated as CAISGTGDGYTF.

The chain recombines TRBV28 with TRBJ2-3; 7 bases line up with TRBD1. The V segment lost 6 bases and the J segment 4 bases; nucleotides outside the gene matches: 13. There are 16 residues in the CDR3. The V gene's germline CDR1 is MDHEN and CDR2 SYDVKM. The CDR3 DNA sequence: TGTGCCAGCAGGGCTCGACAGGGTTGGTTGGCAGATACGCAGTATTTT. Translation gives CASRARQGWLADTQYF. Complete variable domain (other parts from reference TRBV28 and TRBJ2-3): DVKVTQSSRYLVKRTGEKVFLECVQDMDHENMFWYRQDPGLGLRLIYFSYDVKMKEKGDIPEGYSVSREKKERFSLILESASTNQTSMYLCASRARQGWLADTQYFGPGTRLTVL.